The rows below give T cell receptor beta chains drawn from one sample of a study of early T cells in non-severe SARS-CoV-2 infection. TCRdb re-analysed the 5' RACE reads in MiXCR, keeping a single row per CDR3 protein. The profile covers about 87,000 distinct CDR3 sequences, with approximately 14% appearing a single time and roughly 6.5% taken by the ten largest. Sequencing was performed on whole blood. These receptor sequences come from an adult who was a healthcare worker with PCR-confirmed SARS-CoV-2 infection or an uninfected control (not recorded which). Each CDR3 is given with its conserved first and last residue. D genes are given only for firm matches. Size values are once, few and many counts, or a class for expanded clones, and some rows have none.

CDR3aa: CASSPSPGHGDGYTF
CDR3nt: TGCGCCAGCAGCCCGTCTCCGGGGCATGGGGATGGCTACACCTTC
abundance: many
j_gene: TRBJ1-2
v_gene: TRBV4-3
d_gene: NA

CDR3aa: CASSEEADTDTQYF
CDR3nt: TGCGCCAGCAGCGAGGAAGCGGACACAGATACGCAGTATTTT
abundance: few
j_gene: TRBJ2-3
v_gene: TRBV5-1
d_gene: NA

CDR3aa: CASSFSGTPAETQYF
CDR3nt: TGTGCCAGCAGCTTTTCCGGGACCCCCGCAGAGACCCAGTACTTC
abundance: few
j_gene: TRBJ2-5
v_gene: TRBV7-9
d_gene: NA

CDR3aa: CASSYSREGELFF
CDR3nt: TGTGCCAGCAGTTACTCGAGGGAGGGGGAGCTGTTTTTT
abundance: NA
j_gene: TRBJ2-2
v_gene: TRBV6-2/TRBV6-3
d_gene: NA

CDR3aa: CARGTGGEGYTF
CDR3nt: TGTGCCAGGGGGACAGGTGGCGAAGGCTACACCTTC
abundance: few
j_gene: TRBJ1-2
v_gene: TRBV7-2
d_gene: TRBD1

CDR3aa: CASCWTSGGIADTQYF
CDR3nt: TGCGCCAGCTGCTGGACTAGCGGGGGGATTGCAGATACGCAGTATTTT
abundance: NA
j_gene: TRBJ2-3
v_gene: TRBV5-1
d_gene: TRBD2

CDR3aa: CASSLTAESYGYTF
CDR3nt: TGTGCCAGCAGCCTGACCGCCGAATCCTATGGCTACACCTTC
abundance: once
j_gene: TRBJ1-2
v_gene: TRBV7-3
d_gene: NA

CDR3aa: CASIQGQANTEAFF
CDR3nt: TGTGCCAGCATCCAAGGACAGGCGAACACTGAAGCTTTCTTT
abundance: many
j_gene: TRBJ1-1
v_gene: TRBV7-6
d_gene: TRBD1

CDR3aa: CASSRDFGTEAFF
CDR3nt: TGTGCCAGCAGCAGGGACTTCGGCACTGAAGCTTTCTTT
abundance: NA
j_gene: TRBJ1-1
v_gene: TRBV6-1
d_gene: NA

CDR3aa: CASSLWYNQPQHF
CDR3nt: TGTGCCAGCAGCTTATGGTATAATCAGCCCCAGCATTTT
abundance: few
j_gene: TRBJ1-5
v_gene: TRBV7-9
d_gene: NA

CDR3aa: CASSQRTGAYNEQFF
CDR3nt: TGTGCCAGCTCACAACGGACAGGGGCCTACAATGAGCAGTTCTTC
abundance: many
j_gene: TRBJ2-1
v_gene: TRBV18
d_gene: TRBD1

CDR3aa: CASSSATIPNIQYF
CDR3nt: TGTGCCAGCAGTTCCGCGACAATCCCAAACATTCAGTACTTC
abundance: few
j_gene: TRBJ2-4
v_gene: TRBV28
d_gene: NA

CDR3aa: CSVSRQGRATEAFF
CDR3nt: TGCAGCGTATCCCGACAGGGGAGGGCGACTGAAGCTTTCTTT
abundance: NA
j_gene: TRBJ1-1
v_gene: TRBV29-1
d_gene: TRBD1

CDR3aa: CASASTGGRQPQHF
CDR3nt: TGTGCCAGCGCGTCCACAGGGGGTCGACAGCCCCAGCATTTT
abundance: NA
j_gene: TRBJ1-5
v_gene: TRBV12-3/TRBV12-4
d_gene: TRBD1

CDR3aa: CSARDRGLAGNEQFF
CDR3nt: TGCAGTGCTAGAGATCGGGGACTAGCGGGGAATGAGCAGTTCTTC
abundance: many
j_gene: TRBJ2-1
v_gene: TRBV20-1
d_gene: TRBD2

CDR3aa: CASSPLQRQCVGYGYTF
CDR3nt: TGTGCCAGCTCACCTTTACAGCGACAGTGTGTGGGCTATGGCTACACCTTC
abundance: NA
j_gene: TRBJ1-2
v_gene: TRBV18
d_gene: NA

CDR3aa: CASSPGTGEKLFF
CDR3nt: TGTGCCAGCAGTCCCGGGACAGGAGAAAAACTGTTTTTT
abundance: many
j_gene: TRBJ1-4
v_gene: TRBV12-3/TRBV12-4
d_gene: TRBD1

CDR3aa: CASSLPGPPYEQYF
CDR3nt: TGTGCCAGCAGCTTACCGGGACCCCCCTACGAGCAGTACTTC
abundance: few
j_gene: TRBJ2-7
v_gene: TRBV13
d_gene: NA

CDR3aa: CASSFRDRGLSGNTIYF
CDR3nt: TGTGCCAGCAGCTTCCGGGACAGGGGATTGAGTGGAAACACCATATATTTT
abundance: NA
j_gene: TRBJ1-3
v_gene: TRBV11-2
d_gene: TRBD1

CDR3aa: CASSSTRPQHF
CDR3nt: TGTGCCAGCAGTTCCACGCGGCCCCAGCATTTT
abundance: many
j_gene: TRBJ1-5
v_gene: TRBV28
d_gene: NA

CDR3aa: CSARVSGGAFNEQFF
CDR3nt: TGCAGTGCTAGAGTTAGCGGGGGGGCATTTAATGAGCAGTTCTTC
abundance: few
j_gene: TRBJ2-1
v_gene: TRBV20-1
d_gene: TRBD2

CDR3aa: CASSKRGDNREQYF
CDR3nt: TGTGCCAGCAGCAAAAGGGGGGACAACCGCGAGCAGTACTTC
abundance: few
j_gene: TRBJ2-7
v_gene: TRBV21-1
d_gene: NA

CDR3aa: CASSHDRVAGNTIYF
CDR3nt: TGTGCCAGCAGCCATGACAGGGTCGCTGGAAACACCATATATTTT
abundance: NA
j_gene: TRBJ1-3
v_gene: TRBV7-2
d_gene: TRBD1

CDR3aa: CASSPIRGLSGNTIYF
CDR3nt: TGTGCCAGCAGTCCTATCAGGGGACTCTCTGGAAACACCATATATTTT
abundance: few
j_gene: TRBJ1-3
v_gene: TRBV27
d_gene: NA

CDR3aa: CSVAQDTQYF
CDR3nt: TGCAGCGTAGCCCAAGATACGCAGTATTTT
abundance: NA
j_gene: TRBJ2-3
v_gene: TRBV29-1
d_gene: NA

CDR3aa: CATSPLPQTYEQYF
CDR3nt: TGTGCCACCTCCCCTCTACCGCAAACCTACGAGCAGTACTTC
abundance: few
j_gene: TRBJ2-7
v_gene: TRBV2
d_gene: NA

CDR3aa: CASSYRGTVNTEAFF
CDR3nt: TGTGCCAGCAGTTATAGAGGGACGGTGAACACTGAAGCTTTCTTT
abundance: NA
j_gene: TRBJ1-1
v_gene: TRBV12-3/TRBV12-4
d_gene: NA

CDR3aa: CASSYRTDTDTQYF
CDR3nt: TGTGCCAGCAGTTATCGGACAGACACAGATACGCAGTATTTT
abundance: few
j_gene: TRBJ2-3
v_gene: TRBV7-2
d_gene: NA

CDR3aa: CASSRGTGYGYTF
CDR3nt: TGTGCCAGCAGTAGGGGGACAGGCTATGGCTACACCTTC
abundance: NA
j_gene: TRBJ1-2
v_gene: TRBV28
d_gene: TRBD1

CDR3aa: CAISITSGGTDTQYF
CDR3nt: TGTGCCATCAGCATTACTAGCGGGGGGACAGATACGCAGTATTTT
abundance: NA
j_gene: TRBJ2-3
v_gene: TRBV10-3
d_gene: TRBD2

CDR3aa: CASSLFLGIDTQYF
CDR3nt: TGTGCCAGCAGTTTATTTCTAGGAATAGATACGCAGTATTTT
abundance: NA
j_gene: TRBJ2-3
v_gene: TRBV27
d_gene: NA

CDR3aa: CASSLALAAQETQYF
CDR3nt: TGTGCCAGCAGCTTAGCACTAGCTGCCCAAGAGACCCAGTACTTC
abundance: few
j_gene: TRBJ2-5
v_gene: TRBV11-2
d_gene: NA

CDR3aa: CASSVNRADTQYF
CDR3nt: TGTGCCAGCAGTGTGAACAGGGCAGATACGCAGTATTTT
abundance: few
j_gene: TRBJ2-3
v_gene: TRBV6-4
d_gene: NA

CDR3aa: CASTNQGALAKNIQYF
CDR3nt: TGTGCCAGCACCAACCAGGGGGCCTTAGCCAAAAACATTCAGTACTTC
abundance: few
j_gene: TRBJ2-4
v_gene: TRBV11-2
d_gene: TRBD1

CDR3aa: CASSSEQGSYNEQFF
CDR3nt: TGTGCCAGCAGCTCCGAACAGGGATCCTACAATGAGCAGTTCTTC
abundance: few
j_gene: TRBJ2-1
v_gene: TRBV5-4
d_gene: NA

CDR3aa: CASSQDWVKVPYEQYF
CDR3nt: TGTGCCAGCAGCCAAGATTGGGTCAAAGTACCCTACGAGCAGTACTTC
abundance: few
j_gene: TRBJ2-7
v_gene: TRBV14
d_gene: NA

CDR3aa: CATSSGTVEQYF
CDR3nt: TGTGCCACCAGCAGTGGGACAGTCGAGCAGTACTTC
abundance: once
j_gene: TRBJ2-7
v_gene: TRBV15
d_gene: TRBD1

CDR3aa: CASRPETETQYF
CDR3nt: TGTGCCAGCAGACCAGAGACGGAGACCCAGTACTTC
abundance: few
j_gene: TRBJ2-5
v_gene: TRBV28
d_gene: NA

CDR3aa: CASSPARIYEQFF
CDR3nt: TGTGCCAGCTCACCAGCCAGGATATATGAGCAGTTCTTC
abundance: few
j_gene: TRBJ2-1
v_gene: TRBV18
d_gene: NA

CDR3aa: CSALQLPNTEAFF
CDR3nt: TGCAGCGCACTACAGCTCCCGAACACTGAAGCTTTCTTT
abundance: few
j_gene: TRBJ1-1
v_gene: TRBV29-1
d_gene: NA

CDR3aa: CASSDRGSITDTQYF
CDR3nt: TGTGCCAGCAGTGACCGGGGATCGATTACAGATACGCAGTATTTT
abundance: few
j_gene: TRBJ2-3
v_gene: TRBV6-1
d_gene: NA

CDR3aa: CASSPRVGQGLTGELFF
CDR3nt: TGTGCCAGCAGCCCACGTGTAGGACAGGGGCTCACCGGGGAGCTGTTTTTT
abundance: few
j_gene: TRBJ2-2
v_gene: TRBV14
d_gene: TRBD1

CDR3aa: CSVVENQGYTF
CDR3nt: TGCAGCGTTGTCGAGAATCAGGGCTACACCTTC
abundance: few
j_gene: TRBJ1-2
v_gene: TRBV29-1
d_gene: NA

CDR3aa: CASSLVENYGYTF
CDR3nt: TGTGCCAGCAGCTTAGTCGAGAACTATGGCTACACCTTC
abundance: NA
j_gene: TRBJ1-2
v_gene: TRBV7-9
d_gene: NA

CDR3aa: CASSRETQYF
CDR3nt: TGTGCCAGCAGCCGAGAGACCCAGTACTTC
abundance: NA
j_gene: TRBJ2-5
v_gene: TRBV3-1
d_gene: NA

CDR3aa: CASSPRTRTSTDTQYF
CDR3nt: TGTGCCAGCAGCCCCAGAACGAGAACTAGCACAGATACGCAGTATTTT
abundance: few
j_gene: TRBJ2-3
v_gene: TRBV5-4
d_gene: NA

CDR3aa: CASSWESATNEKLFF
CDR3nt: TGTGCCAGCAGTTGGGAATCTGCAACTAATGAAAAACTGTTTTTT
abundance: few
j_gene: TRBJ1-4
v_gene: TRBV6-1
d_gene: NA

CDR3aa: CASSLVRPGVNEQFF
CDR3nt: TGTGCCAGCAGCTTAGTGAGGCCAGGGGTCAATGAGCAGTTCTTC
abundance: few
j_gene: TRBJ2-1
v_gene: TRBV7-8
d_gene: NA

CDR3aa: CSVVGSNYGYTF
CDR3nt: TGCAGCGTTGTCGGCAGTAACTATGGCTACACCTTC
abundance: few
j_gene: TRBJ1-2
v_gene: TRBV29-1
d_gene: NA

CDR3aa: CSVEVSGDGELFF
CDR3nt: TGCAGCGTTGAAGTGTCCGGGGACGGGGAGCTGTTTTTT
abundance: few
j_gene: TRBJ2-2
v_gene: TRBV29-1
d_gene: NA

CDR3aa: CSVEYSGGAHEQFF
CDR3nt: TGCAGCGTTGAGTATAGCGGGGGGGCCCATGAGCAGTTCTTC
abundance: few
j_gene: TRBJ2-1
v_gene: TRBV29-1
d_gene: TRBD2

CDR3aa: CASRADRQNYGYTF
CDR3nt: TGTGCCAGCAGAGCCGACAGGCAAAACTATGGCTACACCTTC
abundance: NA
j_gene: TRBJ1-2
v_gene: TRBV2
d_gene: NA

CDR3aa: CASSTGQGAGTQYF
CDR3nt: TGTGCCAGCAGCACAGGACAGGGGGCAGGGACCCAGTACTTC
abundance: few
j_gene: TRBJ2-5
v_gene: TRBV5-6
d_gene: TRBD1